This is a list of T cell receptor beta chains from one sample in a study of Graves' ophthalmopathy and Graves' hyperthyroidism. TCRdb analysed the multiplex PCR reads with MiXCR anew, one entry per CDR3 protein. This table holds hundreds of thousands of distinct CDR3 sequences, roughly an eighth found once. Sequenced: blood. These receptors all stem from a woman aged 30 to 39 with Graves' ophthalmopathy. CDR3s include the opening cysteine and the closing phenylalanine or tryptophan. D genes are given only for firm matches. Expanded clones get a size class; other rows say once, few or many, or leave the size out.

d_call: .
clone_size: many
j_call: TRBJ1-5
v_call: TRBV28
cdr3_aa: CASSPPPMINQPQHF
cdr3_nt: TGTGCCAGCAGTCCCCCCCCGATGATCAATCAGCCCCAGCATTTT

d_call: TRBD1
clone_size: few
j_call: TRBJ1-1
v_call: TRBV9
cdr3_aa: CASSETPGQGHEAFF
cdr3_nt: TGTGCCAGCAGCGAAACCCCGGGACAGGGGCATGAAGCTTTCTTT

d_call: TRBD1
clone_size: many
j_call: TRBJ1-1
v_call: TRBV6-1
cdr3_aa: CASSLSLSGTVRFF
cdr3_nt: TGTGCCAGCAGCCTCTCCCTATCCGGGACAGTCAGGTTCTTT

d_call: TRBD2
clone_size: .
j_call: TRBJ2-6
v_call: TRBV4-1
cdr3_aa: CASSAGRGANVLTF
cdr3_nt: TGCGCCAGCAGCGCCGGGAGGGGGGCCAACGTCCTGACTTTC

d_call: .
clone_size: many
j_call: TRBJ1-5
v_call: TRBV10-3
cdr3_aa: CASFTGRGAGGQPQHF
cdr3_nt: TGTGCATCCTTTACCGGGCGGGGTGCGGGGGGTCAGCCCCAGCATTTT

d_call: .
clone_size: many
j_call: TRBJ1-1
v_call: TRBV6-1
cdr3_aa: CASIPNPTGGTEAFF
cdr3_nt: TGTGCCAGCATCCCGAATCCAACGGGGGGAACTGAAGCTTTCTTT

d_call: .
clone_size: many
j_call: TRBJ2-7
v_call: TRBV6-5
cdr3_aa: CASSYPSSSEQYF
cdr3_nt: TGTGCCAGCAGTTACCCCAGTAGTTCCGAGCAGTACTTC

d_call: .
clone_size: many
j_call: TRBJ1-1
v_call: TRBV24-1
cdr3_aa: CATMSGGRGTEAFF
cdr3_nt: TGTGCCACCATGAGCGGGGGGCGCGGCACTGAAGCTTTCTTT

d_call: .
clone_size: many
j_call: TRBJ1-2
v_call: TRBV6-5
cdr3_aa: CASSYLTGADGYTF
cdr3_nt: TGTGCCAGCAGTTATCTTACTGGGGCAGACGGCTACACCTTC

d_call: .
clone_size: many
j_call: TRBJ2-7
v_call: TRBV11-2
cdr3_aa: CASSPGHPREQYF
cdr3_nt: TGTGCCAGCAGCCCCGGGCACCCAAGGGAGCAGTACTTC

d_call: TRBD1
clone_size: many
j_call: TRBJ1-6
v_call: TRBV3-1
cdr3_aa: CASSPRTGRTPLHF
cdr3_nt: TGTGCCAGCAGCCCCAGGACAGGCCGGACACCCCTCCACTTT

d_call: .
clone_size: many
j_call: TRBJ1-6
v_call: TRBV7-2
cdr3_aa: CASSLVSNSPLHF
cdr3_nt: TGTGCCAGCAGCTTAGTGTCGAATTCACCCCTCCACTTT

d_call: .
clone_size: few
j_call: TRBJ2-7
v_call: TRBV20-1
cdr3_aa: CSARDTLQNSYEQYF
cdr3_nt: TGCAGTGCTAGAGATACCCTACAAAATTCCTACGAGCAGTACTTC

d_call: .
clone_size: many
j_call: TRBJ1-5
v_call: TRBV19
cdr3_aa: CASARAGNQPQHF
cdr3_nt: TGTGCCAGCGCCAGGGCTGGCAATCAGCCCCAGCATTTT

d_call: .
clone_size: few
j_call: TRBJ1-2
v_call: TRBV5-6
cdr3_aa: CASSLLQGLGYGYTF
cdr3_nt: TGTGCCAGCAGCTTGTTACAGGGTCTTGGGTATGGCTACACCTTC

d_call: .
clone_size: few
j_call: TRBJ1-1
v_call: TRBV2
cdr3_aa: CASSEYIAFF
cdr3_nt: TGTGCCAGCAGTGAATACATAGCTTTCTTT

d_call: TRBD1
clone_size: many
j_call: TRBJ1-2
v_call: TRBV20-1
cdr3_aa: CSALGQGASGYTF
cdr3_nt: TGCAGTGCCCTAGGACAGGGGGCTAGCGGCTACACCTTC

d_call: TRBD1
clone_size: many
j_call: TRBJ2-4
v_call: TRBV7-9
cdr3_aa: CASSRQGGAKNIQYF
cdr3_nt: TGTGCCAGCAGCCGACAGGGGGGAGCCAAAAACATTCAGTACTTC